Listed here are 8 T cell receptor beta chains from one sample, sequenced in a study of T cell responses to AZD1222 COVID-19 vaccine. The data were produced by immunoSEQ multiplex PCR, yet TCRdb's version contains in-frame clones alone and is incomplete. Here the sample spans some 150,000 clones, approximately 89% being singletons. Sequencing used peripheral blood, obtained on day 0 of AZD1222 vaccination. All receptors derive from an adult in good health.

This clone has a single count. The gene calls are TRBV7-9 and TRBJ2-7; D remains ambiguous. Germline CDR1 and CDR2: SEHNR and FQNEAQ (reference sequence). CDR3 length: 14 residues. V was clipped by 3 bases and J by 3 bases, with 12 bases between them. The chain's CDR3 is CASSFNRRSYEQYF. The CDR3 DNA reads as TGTGCCAGCAGCTTCAATCGACGGAGCTACGAGCAGTACTTC.

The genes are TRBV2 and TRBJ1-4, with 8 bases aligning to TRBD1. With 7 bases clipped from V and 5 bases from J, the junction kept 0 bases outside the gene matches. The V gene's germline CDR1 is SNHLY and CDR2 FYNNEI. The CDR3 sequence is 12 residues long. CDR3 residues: CASNRGNEKLFF. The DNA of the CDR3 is TGTGCCAGCAACAGGGGGAATGAAAAACTGTTTTTT.

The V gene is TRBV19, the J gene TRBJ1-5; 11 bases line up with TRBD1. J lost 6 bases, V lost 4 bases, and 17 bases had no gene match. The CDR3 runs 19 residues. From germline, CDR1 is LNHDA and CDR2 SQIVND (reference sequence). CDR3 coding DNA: TGTGCCAGTAGTACCGACTCTGGGACAGGGGGGGTTCGGGGTCAGCCCCAGCATTTT. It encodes CASSTDSGTGGVRGQPQHF.

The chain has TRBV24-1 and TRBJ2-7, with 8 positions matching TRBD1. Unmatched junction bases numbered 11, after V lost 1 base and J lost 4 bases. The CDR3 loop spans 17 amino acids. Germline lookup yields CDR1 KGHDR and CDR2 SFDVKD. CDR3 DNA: TGTGCCACCAGTGATTTTCCCGGGTCCGGGACAGGATACGAGCAGTACTTC. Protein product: CATSDFPGSGTGYEQYF.

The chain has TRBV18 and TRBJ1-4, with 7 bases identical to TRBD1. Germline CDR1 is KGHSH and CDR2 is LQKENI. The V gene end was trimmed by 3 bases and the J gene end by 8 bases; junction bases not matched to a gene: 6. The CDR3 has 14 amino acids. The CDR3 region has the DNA TGTGCCAGCTCACCGACGGGACAGAGCGAAAAACTGTTTTTT. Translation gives CASSPTGQSEKLFF.

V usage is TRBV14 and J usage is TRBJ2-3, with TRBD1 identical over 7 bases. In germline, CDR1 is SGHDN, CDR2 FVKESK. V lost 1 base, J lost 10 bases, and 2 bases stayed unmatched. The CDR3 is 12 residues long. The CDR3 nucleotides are TGTGCCAGCAGCCAAGTCGGGACAGCGCAGTATTTT. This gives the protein CASSQVGTAQYF.

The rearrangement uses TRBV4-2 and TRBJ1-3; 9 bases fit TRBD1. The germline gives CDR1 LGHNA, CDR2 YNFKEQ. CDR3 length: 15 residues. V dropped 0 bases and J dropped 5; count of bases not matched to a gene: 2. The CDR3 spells CASSQEGTGRNTIYF. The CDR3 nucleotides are TGTGCCAGCAGCCAAGAGGGGACAGGGAGAAACACCATATATTTT.

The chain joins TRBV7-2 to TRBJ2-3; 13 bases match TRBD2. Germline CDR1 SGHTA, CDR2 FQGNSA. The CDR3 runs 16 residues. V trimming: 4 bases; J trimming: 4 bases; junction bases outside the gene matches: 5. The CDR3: CASSSLAGGLSDTQYF. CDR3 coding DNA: TGTGCCAGCAGCTCACTAGCGGGGGGGCTTTCAGATACGCAGTATTTT.